These T cell receptor beta chains were read from a single sample in a study of blood T cell repertoires in COVID-19. The table came from immunoSEQ multiplex PCR; TCRdb's copy has only in-frame clones and leaves some out. The sample consists of fewer than 150,000 clones, less than 75% of them appearing once. The sequencing sample was made of peripheral blood. Receptors were obtained from a human donor with acute or convalescent COVID-19. The donor label of this sample is uncertain. The CDR3 runs from the conserved cysteine through the conserved F or W. The order of the fields is D gene, J gene, V gene, clone size, CDR3 protein, CDR3 DNA. The D gene is left open where the match is weak. Clone size, where shown, is once, few, many, or a class for clones that have expanded.

-	TRBJ1-1	TRBV7-9	-	CASSLAGRNTEAFF	TGTGCCAGCAGCTTAGCAGGGAGGAACACTGAAGCTTTCTTT
-	TRBJ1-3	TRBV13	-	CASSLGQSGNTIYF	TGTGCCAGCAGCTTAGGTCAGTCTGGAAACACCATATATTTT
-	TRBJ2-3	TRBV27	-	CASSYTGISTDTQYF	TGTGCCAGCAGTTATACAGGGATTAGCACAGATACGCAGTATTTT
-	TRBJ1-4	TRBV28	once	CASSLSATENEKLFF	TGTGCCAGCAGTTTATCGGCGACAGAAAATGAAAAACTGTTTTTT
TRBD1	TRBJ1-2	TRBV5-1	-	CASSLETGGAYGYTF	TGCGCCAGCAGCTTGGAGACAGGGGGCGCTTATGGCTACACCTTC
-	TRBJ2-3	TRBV5-6	few	CASSPFRTDTQYF	TGTGCCAGCAGCCCATTCCGGACAGATACGCAGTATTTT
TRBD1	TRBJ2-2	TRBV9	-	CASSDRTGWDTGELFF	TGTGCCAGCAGCGACCGGACAGGGTGGGACACCGGGGAGCTGTTTTTT
-	TRBJ2-3	TRBV6-5	few	CASRYLSTDTQYF	TGTGCCAGCCGCTATTTATCCACAGATACGCAGTATTTT
-	TRBJ1-6	TRBV18	-	CASSPRDTPNSPLHF	TGTGCCAGCTCACCACGGGACACTCCTAATTCACCCCTCCACTTT
TRBD1	TRBJ1-4	TRBV5-4	-	CASSPDRAEEKLFF	TGTGCCAGCAGCCCTGACAGGGCGGAAGAAAAACTGTTTTTT
-	TRBJ2-7	TRBV30	many	CAWSVLRVGPYEQYF	TGTGCCTGGAGTGTACTCAGGGTCGGTCCCTACGAGCAGTACTTC
-	TRBJ2-5	TRBV18	-	CASSGDTQETQYF	TGTGCCAGCTCAGGGGACACCCAAGAGACCCAGTACTTC
TRBD1	TRBJ2-5	TRBV4-1	-	CASSFQGTGDGETQYF	TGCGCCAGCAGCTTTCAGGGGACAGGGGACGGAGAGACCCAGTACTTC